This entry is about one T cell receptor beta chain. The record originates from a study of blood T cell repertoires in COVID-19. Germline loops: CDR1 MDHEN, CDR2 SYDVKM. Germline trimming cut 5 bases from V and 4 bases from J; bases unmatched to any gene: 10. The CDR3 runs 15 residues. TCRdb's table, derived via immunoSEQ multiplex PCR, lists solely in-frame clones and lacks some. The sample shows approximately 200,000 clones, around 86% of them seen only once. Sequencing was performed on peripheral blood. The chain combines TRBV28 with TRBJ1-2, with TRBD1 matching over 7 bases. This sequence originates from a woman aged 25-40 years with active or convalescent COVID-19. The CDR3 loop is CASSLRQGSSYGYTF. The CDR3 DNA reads TGTGCCAGCAGTCTAAGACAGGGCTCGAGCTATGGCTACACCTTC.